This T cell receptor (beta chain) was sequenced for a study of control samples from healthy donors and cancer patients. TCRdb's copy holds only in-frame clones and misses some; the assay was immunoSEQ multiplex PCR. This table has about 74,000 clones, roughly 84% appearing once. Germline V gives CDR1 MGHDK, CDR2 SYGVNS. CDR3 length: 16 amino acids. V was trimmed by 10 bases and J by 5 bases, leaving 23 bases between them. Sample: blood. This chain links TRBV25-1 with TRBJ2-2, with D perhaps matching TRBD2 (6 bases). The clonotype comes from a woman in her 50s in good health. The CDR3 DNA reads TGTGCCACCACTATTACCCCCGGGGGAGGAACCGGGGAGCTGTTTTTT. Translated: CATTITPGGGTGELFF.